Listed below are T cell receptor beta chains from one sample, sequenced in a study of shared clonotypes between healthy human individuals. TCRdb's table, derived via immunoSEQ multiplex PCR, lists solely in-frame clones and lacks some. The sample holds about 800,000 clones, about 96% seen once. Sequences were obtained from naive CD8+ T cells sorted from blood. The receptors come from a young man in good health. Both conserved end residues are part of each CDR3. The D gene is left open where the match is weak. Clone size is stated in some rows and not others, as once, few, many or a class when expanded.

TRBV30	.	.	TRBJ2-2	TGTGCCTGGGGCTATTACACCGGGGAGCTGTTTTTT	CAWGYYTGELFF
TRBV4-3	TRBD2	once	TRBJ2-5	TGCGCCAGCAGCCAAAGACTAGCGGGAGACCCGGGAGGAGAGACCCAGTACTTC	CASSQRLAGDPGGETQYF
TRBV29-1	.	.	TRBJ2-5	TGCAGCGCTCCGGGGTCCAAAGAGACCCAGTACTTC	CSAPGSKETQYF
TRBV27	TRBD1	.	TRBJ1-1	TGTGCCAGCAGTTTAATGAGGACAGGGCTTGAAGCTTTCTTT	CASSLMRTGLEAFF
TRBV4-1	.	.	TRBJ2-7	TGCGCCAGCAGCCCGGACAGAAACTCCTACGAGCAGTACTTC	CASSPDRNSYEQYF
TRBV21-1	.	.	TRBJ2-1	TGTGCCAGCAGCAAAGACGGCGGGAGGGCGTGCGATGAGCAGTTCTTC	CASSKDGGRACDEQFF
TRBV7-2	.	.	TRBJ1-5	TGTGCCACCGGGGTGGGGGCTGCTCAGCCCCAGCATTTT	CATGVGAAQPQHF
TRBV7-3	.	.	TRBJ1-1	TGTGCCAGCAGCTTACAGAACAGGGCTGAAGCTTTCTTT	CASSLQNRAEAFF
TRBV7-6	TRBD2	.	TRBJ2-1	TGTGCCAGCAGCTTAGAGGCGGGAGGTCTCTCCGATGAGCAGTTCTTC	CASSLEAGGLSDEQFF
TRBV4-3	.	.	TRBJ2-7	TGCGCCAGCAGCCAAGATCAGGGGAGGTACGAGCAGTACTTC	CASSQDQGRYEQYF
TRBV28	.	once	TRBJ2-4	TGTGCCAGCAGAAGCTTACTAGAAAACATTCAGTACTTC	CASRSLLENIQYF
TRBV2	TRBD1	.	TRBJ2-1	TGTGCCAGCACCCCCAGGGGGACAGGGGGCATCAATGAGCAGTTCTTC	CASTPRGTGGINEQFF
TRBV11-2	.	.	TRBJ2-5	TGTGCCAGCAGCACCTTCCGGGACTGGGGAGAGACCCAGTACTTC	CASSTFRDWGETQYF
TRBV4-3	.	.	TRBJ1-2	TGCGCCAGCAGCCAAGCAAACCTTAACTATGGCTACACCTTC	CASSQANLNYGYTF
TRBV9	.	.	TRBJ2-2	TGTGCCAGCAGCGGCCCTAGCGCAAAGAACACCGGGGAGCTGTTTTTT	CASSGPSAKNTGELFF
TRBV7-9	TRBD1	.	TRBJ1-4	TGTGCCAGCAGCTTAATTCAGGGACAGGGGGATGAAAAACTGTTTTTT	CASSLIQGQGDEKLFF
TRBV4-3	TRBD2	.	TRBJ2-1	TGCGCCAGCAGCCGGAGACTAGCAGATTCCTACAATGAGCAGTTCTTC	CASSRRLADSYNEQFF
TRBV9	.	.	TRBJ2-5	TGTGCCAGCAGCGTAGACTGGAGACCGGGGGAGACCCAGTACTTC	CASSVDWRPGETQYF
TRBV10-1	.	.	TRBJ2-1	TGCGCCAGCAGTCAGGGCTACAATGAGCAGTTCTTC	CASSQGYNEQFF
TRBV27	.	once	TRBJ2-3	TGTGCCAGCAGTTTCGTTTCCCGGACTAGGGGGTTGGATACGCAGTATTTT	CASSFVSRTRGLDTQYF
TRBV7-9	TRBD1	.	TRBJ2-5	TGTGCCAGCAGCATCTACAGGGGTGGAGAGACCCAGTACTTC	CASSIYRGGETQYF
TRBV7-2	.	once	TRBJ2-3	TGTGCCAGCGGGGTGACAGATACGCAGTATTTT	CASGVTDTQYF
TRBV29-1	TRBD2	.	TRBJ2-1	TGCAGCGTACCGGGACTAGCCTCGATCTTC	CSVPGLASIF
TRBV29-1	TRBD1	.	TRBJ2-7	TGCAGCGTCGGGACAGTGAGCTCCTACGAGCAGTACTTC	CSVGTVSSYEQYF
TRBV7-2	.	.	TRBJ2-1	TGTGCCAGCATGGACAGGGAGGGCTACAATGAGCAGTTCTTC	CASMDREGYNEQFF
TRBV4-1	.	.	TRBJ2-7	TGCGCCAGCAGCCATATCGGTAGCGGCGAGCAGTACTTC	CASSHIGSGEQYF
TRBV2	.	.	TRBJ2-7	TGTGCCACCTGGGGGCTTTCCTACGAGCAGTACTTC	CATWGLSYEQYF
TRBV30	.	.	TRBJ2-7	TGTGCCTGGAGTGGGAGGTACGAGCAGTACTTC	CAWSGRYEQYF
TRBV9	.	.	TRBJ2-5	TGTGCCAGCAGCTCTCCGGACGGAGAAGAGACCCAGTACTTC	CASSSPDGEETQYF
TRBV9	TRBD1	.	TRBJ1-1	TGTGCCAGCAGCGTGGTGACAGGGACTGAAGCTTTCTTT	CASSVVTGTEAFF
TRBV5-1	.	.	TRBJ1-2	TGCGCCAGCACCGCCGGGACCGATGGCTACACCTTC	CASTAGTDGYTF
TRBV27	.	.	TRBJ2-4	TGTGCCAGCAGTTTTGGGATCGGGCTAGCCAAAAACATTCAGTACTTC	CASSFGIGLAKNIQYF
TRBV19	.	.	TRBJ1-5	TGTGCCAGTAGTATAGTTGCAGGAAATCAGCCCCAGCATTTT	CASSIVAGNQPQHF
TRBV18	.	.	TRBJ2-5	TGTGCCAGCTCACCTCCGCTTCAAGAGACCCAGTACTTC	CASSPPLQETQYF
TRBV5-4	.	.	TRBJ2-7	TGTGCCACTAGGGGGCGCGGGAGAGCCTACGAGCAGTACTTC	CATRGRGRAYEQYF
TRBV14	.	once	TRBJ2-3	TGTGCCAGCAGCCATGATGCGCCGTTGCCCCCAGCTGATACGCAGTATTTT	CASSHDAPLPPADTQYF
TRBV6-1	TRBD2	.	TRBJ2-3	TGTGCCAGCAGTGAAGACTCTAGCGGGAGCACAGATACGCAGTATTTT	CASSEDSSGSTDTQYF